A single sample is the source of the 2 T cell receptor beta chains below, sequenced in a study of shared clonotypes between healthy human individuals. Repertoires were generated with immunoSEQ multiplex PCR, while TCRdb's copy carries only in-frame clones and drops some. Counted here are roughly 2 million clones, 85% to 95% occurring once; the ten biggest clones make up more than 0.95%. Selected positively for CCR7 and CD45RO-negative, naive CD8 cells excluded terminally differentiated effector memory CD45RA+ cells. Sequenced input: naive CD8+ T cells sorted from blood. Every receptor here comes from a man between 18 and 29 years old in good health.

This chain links TRBV7-9 with TRBJ2-3; TRBD2 matches at 12 bases. The CDR3 contains 15 residues. Germline assignment: CDR1 SEHNR and CDR2 FQNEAQ (reference sequence). V dropped 1 base and J dropped 8; count of bases not matched to a gene: 4. The CDR3 loop is CASSLELAGGGTQYF. CDR3 nucleotide sequence: TGTGCCAGCAGCTTAGAACTAGCGGGGGGAGGTACGCAGTATTTT.

The chain has TRBV12-5 and TRBJ1-1; D unresolved. This CDR3 is 13 amino acids long. The V end was cut by 9 bases, the J end by 7 bases, with 18 bases between. The germline gives CDR1 LGHNT, CDR2 FRNRAP. The CDR3 sequence is CASQNPFGSEAFF. CDR3 nucleotides: TGTGCTAGCCAGAACCCCTTCGGCAGTGAAGCTTTCTTT.